Sequencing of this T cell receptor beta chain was carried out in a study of blood T cell repertoires in COVID-19. On the study more broadly: Acute and convalescent COVID-19 specimens originated in the United States, Italy and Spain. Sources were T cells, B-cell-depleted T cells, or PBMCs; the material itself was cDNA or gDNA.

As handled by the study authors: The assay estimated nucleated cells by amplifying reference gene primers. Clones were read by immunoSEQ multiplex PCR, and TCRdb kept only the in-frame ones, dropping some. V and J calls and clone size come straight from that table; D and trimming were deduced from the DNA. Of 84,000 or so clones listed, just under 85% are singletons. The CDR3 is 14 residues long. V was clipped by 4 bases and J by 2 bases; unmatched bases: 4. Germline CDR1 SGHTA, CDR2 FQGNSA. The material sequenced was peripheral blood. The clonotype was recovered from a woman between 70 and 85 years old with active or convalescent COVID-19. The genes are TRBV7-2 and TRBJ1-2; TRBD1 matches at 7 bases. CDR3: CASSSNRGNYGYTF. The CDR3 nucleotides are TGTGCCAGCAGCTCAAACAGGGGAAACTATGGCTACACCTTC.